This TCR beta chain was sequenced during a study of blood T cell repertoires in COVID-19. Across the study: The cDNA or gDNA used as material had been derived from T cells, B-cell-depleted T cells, or PBMCs.

With 4 bases clipped from V and 0 bases from J, the junction kept 9 bases outside the gene matches. CDR3 size: 18 residues. CDR1 and CDR2 (germline): LGHNA, YNFKEQ. Original methodology: Amplified reference gene primers provided the basis for estimating nucleated cell counts. Repertoires were generated with immunoSEQ multiplex PCR, while TCRdb's copy carries only in-frame clones and drops some. That table supplies the V and J calls and clone size; D and trimming were determined from the DNA. In the table there are over 70,000 clones, approximately 76% of which are singletons. V and J are TRBV4-2 and TRBJ2-3; TRBD2 matches 11 bases. Material for sequencing was peripheral blood. This clonotype originated in a man between 65 and 79 years old with active or convalescent COVID-19. CDR3 sequence (DNA): TGTGCCAGCAGCCCCGTAACTAGCGGGGGAGCTAGCACAGATACGCAGTATTTT. Its translation: CASSPVTSGGASTDTQYF.